This T cell receptor (beta chain) was captured in a study of beta chain features in type 1 diabetes. The V gene's germline CDR1 is MNHEY and CDR2 SMNVEV (reference sequence). V dropped 3 bases and J dropped 6 bases, with 9 bases sitting between them. The CDR3 contains 12 residues. Findings and limits, study-wide: Shortening that was moderate but significant affected the TCRB CDR3s of Type 1 diabetes patients in all four CD4+ subsets.

Expressed TCRB transcripts were sequenced because the entire RNA isolate underwent reverse transcription. This table comes from immunoSEQ multiplex PCR, and its TCRdb copy is limited to in-frame clones, with some not included. The sample records approximately 120,000 clones, almost 40% being singletons. Note on this clone: Its matching antigen is unknown.

What was sequenced was stem cell memory CD4+ T cells from blood. The chain employs TRBV27 and TRBJ2-7; tentative D call: TRBD2 (5 bases). The TCR was taken from a woman under 30 in good health. For the CDR3, the DNA is TGTGCCAGCAGTTTCCTTGCGGGCGAGCAGTACTTC. This encodes CASSFLAGEQYF.